Each of the 4 T cell receptor beta chains below was sequenced from the same sample in a study of tumor-infiltrating lymphocytes in primary liver carcinoma (dated by TCRdb to about 2017). Total RNA and DNA were co-extracted without cell sorting from approximately 20-30 mg of bulk tissue using the AllPrep DNA/RNA mini kit. The reads were generated on an Illumina HiSeq 2500. A constant-region primer and ProtoScript II reverse transcriptase were used to reverse-transcribe TCRbeta-specific cDNA from 500 ng total RNA. TCRbeta libraries were built with three nested multiplex PCR rounds, a slightly modified ARM-PCR procedure. Multiplex TRBV1-TRBV30 forward primers and a Cbeta reverse primer were used in the first two PCR rounds, each of which was run for approximately 10 cycles. TCRdb passed the public sequencing reads through fastp at Q25 and MiXCR, retaining productive beta sequences. Each entry is one CDR3 protein sequence, shown with its most common DNA and genes. The sample table shows 90,000 to 150,000 distinct CDR3 sequences, and about two thirds are seen once. The top ten clonotypes cover roughly 7.3% of the sample.

The specimen was tumor-adjacent normal liver tissue. These TCRs come from a woman aged 60 to 75 with primary liver carcinoma and hepatitis B virus infection.

Points on this clonotype: The missing conserved phenylalanine or tryptophan at the end of this CDR3 makes a read error likely. V gene TRBV7-9 combines with J gene TRBJ1-4; D is perhaps TRBD1 (6 bases). V was cut by 3 bases and J by 4 bases, with 12 bases left in between. Looked up from germline, CDR1 is SEHNR and CDR2 is FQNEAQ (reference sequence). The CDR3 is made up of 15 amino acids. CDR3 amino acids: CASSFRRGFNEKLFL. DNA for the CDR3: TGTGCCAGCAGCTTTAGGAGGGGGTTTAATGAAAAACTGTTTCTT.

There are a few counts of this clonotype. This chain joins TRBV12-3 or TRBV12-4 and TRBJ1-2, with 9 bases aligning to TRBD1. This CDR3 contains 14 residues. J was trimmed by 5 bases and V by 1 base; bases with no gene match: 2. CDR3 sequence (DNA): TGTGCCAGCAGTTTAGGGGACAGGGCTTATGGCTACACCTTC. Translated, it gives CASSLGDRAYGYTF.

V is TRBV12-3 or TRBV12-4 and J is TRBJ2-7; D call uncertain. This CDR3 is built from 14 residues. Trimming cost V 7 bases and J 1 base, with 14 bases left between them. CDR3 DNA sequence: TGTGCCAGCACTATAGTGGGTCCTTCCTACGAGCAGTACTTC. The encoded protein is CASTIVGPSYEQYF.

On this clonotype: The CDR3 carries no conserved terminal phenylalanine or tryptophan, so it likely arises from a read error. No DNA is shown, since the ends of the CDR3 on it are uncertain; the CDR3 is the one TCRdb lists. V usage is TRBV11-2 and J usage is TRBJ2-1. A total of 11 residues make up the CDR3, ends included. Looked up from germline, CDR1 is SGHAT and CDR2 is FQNNGV. CDR3 amino acids: CASSLDMAQSL.